This T cell receptor beta chain was recorded in a study of graft-versus-host responses after intestinal transplantation. Overall study results and limits: Recipient-marrow GvH clones were detected, some having first appeared in ileum or blood.

Trimming cost V 5 bases and J 3 bases; bases outside gene matches: 1. There are 12 residues in the CDR3. Germline CDR1 reads GTSNPN; CDR2 reads SVGIG (reference sequence). Assay: immunoSEQ multiplex PCR; the TCRdb copy retains only in-frame clones and omits some. Of tens of thousands of clones listed, roughly 91% are singletons. Concerning this clone: Antigen: not known.

This rearrangement joins TRBV30 to TRBJ2-7; TRBD1 matches at 10 bases. The sequence derives from a human donor who received an intestinal transplant. Sequences were derived from unstimulated CD4+ T cells sorted from spleen or lymph node cells, sampled before intestinal transplant. In nucleotides, the CDR3 is TGTGCCTGGGGGACAGGGGTCTACGAGCAGTACTTC. Amino acid sequence: CAWGTGVYEQYF. Using reference TRBV30 and TRBJ2-7 for the parts outside the CDR3, the full variable domain is SQTIHQWPATLVQPVGSPLSLECTVEGTSNPNLYWYRQAAGRGLQLLFYSVGIGQISSEVPQNLSASRPQDRQFILSSKKLLLSDSGFYLCAWGTGVYEQYFGPGTRLTVT.